This is a list of T cell receptor beta chains from one sample in a study of control samples from healthy donors and cancer patients. This table comes from immunoSEQ multiplex PCR, and its TCRdb copy is limited to in-frame clones, with some not included. The sample consists of about 95,000 clones, roughly 80% of them appearing once. The source material was blood. All receptors derive from a man between 25 and 39 years old in good health. CDR3s include the opening cysteine and the closing phenylalanine or tryptophan. The D gene is left open where the match is weak.

>TRBD1|TRBJ1-2|TRBV28
CASSPTWGQGRANYGYTF
>-|TRBJ2-3|TRBV28
CASSEQDPGTDTQYF
>-|TRBJ2-2|TRBV19
CASSTRNTGELFF
>-|TRBJ1-1|TRBV7-6
CASSSGSGANTEAFF
>-|TRBJ1-1|TRBV12-5
CASGPGQMNTEAFF
>-|TRBJ2-2|TRBV30
CAWSRGELFF
>-|TRBJ1-1|TRBV30
CAWSRVGNTEAFF
>-|TRBJ2-3|TRBV9
CASSPGIGASDTQYF
>TRBD2|TRBJ2-5|TRBV7-2
CASSLGLTRETQYF
>-|TRBJ1-1|TRBV3-1/TRBV3-2
CASSRMRGNTEAFF
>-|TRBJ1-5|TRBV19
CASSIKTHQPQHF
>-|TRBJ2-6|TRBV4-2
CASSRLTAAGGANVLTF
>TRBD2|TRBJ2-1|TRBV3-1/TRBV3-2
CASSVGASGGPSEQFF
>TRBD1|TRBJ2-1|TRBV6-5
CASRTGGFRNEQFF
>-|TRBJ1-1|TRBV5-1
CASSLEAGGDTEAFF
>-|TRBJ2-1|TRBV5-1
CASSLELINEQFF
>-|TRBJ2-6|TRBV6-5
CAGRAGANVLTF
>-|TRBJ2-1|TRBV5-1
CASSLGHTVDEQFF
>TRBD1|TRBJ1-4|TRBV14
CASSRLTGEVGEKLFF
>-|TRBJ2-5|TRBV25-1
CASTDPGWETQYF
>-|TRBJ1-1|TRBV19
CASSYLKSVRGLNTEAFF
>TRBD1|TRBJ2-7|TRBV6-5
CASSYLLGQGESEQYF
>-|TRBJ2-7|TRBV5-1
CASSHWRGEQYF
>-|TRBJ2-2|TRBV6-1
CASSDRTPGELFF
>TRBD1|TRBJ2-1|TRBV6-5
CASRRQGGGNEQFF
>-|TRBJ1-6|TRBV5-5
CASSLRLSSYNSPLHF
>-|TRBJ1-5|TRBV19
CASSTVSLTGPQHF
>-|TRBJ1-2|TRBV3-1/TRBV3-2
CASSQAGRPYGYTF
>TRBD1|TRBJ1-5|TRBV19
CATNTGGNQPQHF
>-|TRBJ1-1|TRBV29-1
CSVESREQEAFF
>-|TRBJ2-1|TRBV7-2
CASSRTTQSSYNEQFF
>TRBD1|TRBJ2-7|TRBV28
CASSYTGTGVEQYF
>TRBD1|TRBJ2-2|TRBV6-1
CASSEGADAGGLFF
>-|TRBJ1-1|TRBV12-5
CASGSILSEGGNTEAFF
>-|TRBJ2-3|TRBV6-1
CASSEALGFNTQYF
>-|TRBJ1-2|TRBV3-1/TRBV3-2
CASSQRQGYGYTF
>TRBD1|TRBJ1-2|TRBV29-1
CSVDRGEGYTF
>-|TRBJ1-1|TRBV5-4
CASSLGLGGNTEAFF
>TRBD2|TRBJ2-1|TRBV30
CAWSVRLAGGREQFF
>-|TRBJ2-3|TRBV9
CASSVTDSTDTQYF
>-|TRBJ1-6|TRBV19
CASSIQGSDSPLHF
>TRBD2|TRBJ2-7|TRBV7-2
CASSLSGGVYEQYF
>-|TRBJ2-2|TRBV18
CASSGRRETGELFF
>-|TRBJ1-6|TRBV1
CTSSQDPPRGSPLHF
>-|TRBJ2-7|TRBV18
CASSPAAMGRREQYF
>-|TRBJ1-5|TRBV28
CASSPRLINQPQHF
>-|TRBJ2-7|TRBV5-1
CAGPKQQSTYEQYF
>-|TRBJ1-1|TRBV5-4
CASSLAPVNTEAFF
>-|TRBJ1-4|TRBV7-2
CASSLGGNEKLFF
>TRBD2|TRBJ2-1|TRBV10-3
CAISEPVAGRVSYNEQFF
>-|TRBJ1-2|TRBV6-5
CASSYGTGGYTF
>TRBD1|TRBJ1-6|TRBV11-2
CASSLGDSSSPLHF
>-|TRBJ2-7|TRBV21-1
CASSKAGQSYEQYF
>-|TRBJ1-5|TRBV15
CATSRGRVQPQHF
>-|TRBJ2-4|TRBV28
CASSGASVAKNIQYF